Below, 13 T cell receptor beta chains from the same sample are listed, as sequenced in a study of blood T cell repertoires in COVID-19. Method: immunoSEQ multiplex PCR; TCRdb's copy keeps in-frame clones and lacks some. The profile shows roughly 150,000 clones, around four fifths of them singletons. Sequencing input: peripheral blood. The receptors originated from a woman in her seventies who had recovered from COVID-19.

The DNA of the CDR3 is TGTGCCAGCAGCGGGCAACGGGGCTACGAGCAGTACTTC. It codes for CASSGQRGYEQYF. The chain has TRBV9 and TRBJ2-7, with D perhaps TRBD2 (5 bases). The CDR3 is 13 residues long. Trimming left V 3 bases short and J 3 bases short, with 10 bases between. Looked up from germline, CDR1 is SGDLS and CDR2 is YYNGEE.

This chain joins TRBV6-5 and TRBJ2-7, with 10 bases matching TRBD1. Germline CDR1 is MNHEY and CDR2 is SVGAGI. The length of the CDR3 is 14 residues. Trimming took 6 bases from V and 7 from J; bases not matched to a gene: 9. This CDR3 reads CASRPGRDRGEQYF. The CDR3, as DNA: TGTGCCAGCAGACCGGGGCGGGACAGGGGAGAGCAGTACTTC.

The V call is TRBV6-5, the J call TRBJ1-1; perhaps TRBD1 as D (5 bases). The ends were cut back, 2 bases at V and 4 bases at J, with 8 bases in the middle. Germline values: CDR1 MNHEY, CDR2 SVGAGI. The CDR3 length is 13 residues. As DNA, the CDR3 is TGTGCCAGCAGTTACCCGGGGGGCACTGAAGCTTTCTTT. Residues: CASSYPGGTEAFF.

V and J are TRBV5-1 and TRBJ1-1, with D maybe TRBD1 (5 bases). V was pared by 0 bases and J by 1 base, with 13 bases between. The CDR3 extends over 16 amino acids. Germline CDR1 is SGHRS and CDR2 is YFSETQ. The CDR3 spells CASSLGQGLGNTEAFF. CDR3 sequence (DNA): TGCGCCAGCAGCTTGGGGCAGGGTTTGGGGAACACTGAAGCTTTCTTT.

This clone has just a few counts. The chain joins TRBV7-6 to TRBJ1-6; D possibly corresponds to TRBD1 (5 bases). Trimming cost V 3 bases and J 3 bases, with 9 bases left between them. The germline gives CDR1 SGHVS, CDR2 FNYEAQ. CDR3 size: 15 residues. CDR3 loop: CASSLGGVYNSPLHF. Here the CDR3 DNA reads TGTGCCAGCAGCTTGGGAGGGGTCTATAATTCACCCCTCCACTTT.

The genes are TRBV4-3 and TRBJ2-5; a possible D gene is TRBD2 (7 bases). V gave up 1 base and J gave up 5 bases, with 14 bases separating them. The CDR3 has 15 residues. The germline gives CDR1 LGHNA, CDR2 YSLEER. In nucleotides, the CDR3 is TGCGCCAGCAGCCAAGTGGGGGGGGCTGGGGAGACCCAGTACTTC. Translated: CASSQVGGAGETQYF.

This chain links TRBV24-1 with TRBJ2-1, with TRBD2 as a possible D gene (7 bases). This CDR3 has 16 residues. Germline V lookup: CDR1 KGHDR, CDR2 SFDVKD. V shed 1 base and J shed 12 bases, with 21 bases lying between them. The DNA of the CDR3 is TGTGCCACCAGTGATTTCCCCGAGGACAGTGGGAGGGGGCAGTTCTTC. This sequence encodes CATSDFPEDSGRGQFF.

This chain joins TRBV19 and TRBJ2-7, with 9 bases that match TRBD2. The CDR3 sequence is 15 residues long. CDR1 and CDR2 from the germline V gene are LNHDA and SQIVND (reference sequence). Germline trimming cut 5 bases from V and 2 bases from J; bases unmatched to any gene: 7. The CDR3 region is CASSALAGLTYEQYF. The CDR3, as DNA: TGTGCCAGTAGTGCTCTAGCGGGACTCACCTACGAGCAGTACTTC.

This clone has only a few counts. The V and J genes are TRBV19 and TRBJ2-3; D gene uncertain. V dropped 6 bases and J dropped 0 bases, with 10 bases sitting between them. The CDR3 sequence is 14 residues long. The germline V gene encodes CDR1 LNHDA and CDR2 SQIVND (reference sequence). The CDR3 DNA sequence: TGTGCCAGTAGCCAACTGCCCAGCACAGATACGCAGTATTTT. Protein: CASSQLPSTDTQYF.

This clone showed up just a few times. This chain joins TRBV3-1 (or the pseudogene TRBV3-2) and TRBJ1-4; 9 bases align to TRBD1. This CDR3 has 15 residues. The germline V gene has CDR1 LGHDT and CDR2 YNNKEL (reference sequence). After removal of 7 bases from V and 8 bases from J, the junction contained 11 bases not matched to a gene. In DNA form, the CDR3 reads TGTGCCAGCACCGAAGGTGGGACAGGGAGCGAAAAACTGTTTTTT. Encoded protein: CASTEGGTGSEKLFF.

This sequence joins TRBV2 and TRBJ1-2; 7 nucleotides match TRBD1. Germline V gene lookup returns CDR1 SNHLY and CDR2 FYNNEI. V lost 6 bases and J lost 7; bases outside the gene matches: 8. The CDR3 covers 13 residues. CDR3 protein: CASSQSGGGGYTF. In DNA, the CDR3 is TGTGCCAGCAGCCAGTCAGGGGGTGGTGGCTACACCTTC. Drawing the rest from reference TRBV2 and TRBJ1-2, the complete variable domain is EPEVTQTPSHQVTQMGQEVILRCVPISNHLYFYWYRQILGQKVEFLVSFYNNEISEKSEIFDDQFSVERPDGSNFTLKIRSTKLEDSAMYFCASSQSGGGGYTFGSGTRLTVV.

The chain uses TRBV19 and TRBJ2-4; 9 positions match TRBD1. The trim removed 4 bases at V and 1 base at J, leaving 5 bases unmatched. There are 16 residues in the CDR3. Germline V lookup: CDR1 LNHDA, CDR2 SQIVND (reference sequence). CDR3 nucleotide sequence: TGTGCCAGTAGTAACAGGGGGCGCGTGGCCAAAAACATTCAGTACTTC. This codes for CASSNRGRVAKNIQYF.

The CDR3 nucleotides read TGTGCCAGTTCACCCGGGGTTATCTACGAGCAGTACTTC. Amino acid sequence: CASSPGVIYEQYF. The rearrangement joins TRBV19 to TRBJ2-7, with D tentatively TRBD2 (5 bases). This CDR3 spans 13 amino acids. Trimming pared 8 bases from V and 3 bases from J, leaving 14 bases between. Per germline, CDR1 LNHDA and CDR2 SQIVND (reference sequence).